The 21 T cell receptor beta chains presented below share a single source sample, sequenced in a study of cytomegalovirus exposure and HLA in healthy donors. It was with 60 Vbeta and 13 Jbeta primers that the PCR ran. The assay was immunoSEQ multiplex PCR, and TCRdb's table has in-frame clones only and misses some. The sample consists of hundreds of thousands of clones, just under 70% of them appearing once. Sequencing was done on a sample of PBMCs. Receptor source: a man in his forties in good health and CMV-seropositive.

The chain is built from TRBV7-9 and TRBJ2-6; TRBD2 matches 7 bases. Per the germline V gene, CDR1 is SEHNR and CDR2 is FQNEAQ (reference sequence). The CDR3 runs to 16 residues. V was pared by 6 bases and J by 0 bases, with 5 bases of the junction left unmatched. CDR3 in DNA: TGTGCCAGCAGGTTGGGAGGGAGCTCTGGGGCCAACGTCCTGACTTTC. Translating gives CASRLGGSSGANVLTF.

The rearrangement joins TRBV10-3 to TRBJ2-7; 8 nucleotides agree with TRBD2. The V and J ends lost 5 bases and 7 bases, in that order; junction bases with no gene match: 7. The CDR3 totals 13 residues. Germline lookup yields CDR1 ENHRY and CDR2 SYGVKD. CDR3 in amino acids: CAISQGREGEQYF. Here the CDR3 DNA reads TGTGCCATCAGTCAGGGACGGGAGGGAGAGCAGTACTTC.

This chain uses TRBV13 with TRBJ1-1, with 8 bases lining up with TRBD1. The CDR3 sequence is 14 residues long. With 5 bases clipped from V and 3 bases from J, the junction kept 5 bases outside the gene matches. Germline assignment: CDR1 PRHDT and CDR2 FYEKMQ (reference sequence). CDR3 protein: CASSPGQGYTEAFF. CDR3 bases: TGTGCCAGCAGCCCCGGACAGGGCTACACTGAAGCTTTCTTT.

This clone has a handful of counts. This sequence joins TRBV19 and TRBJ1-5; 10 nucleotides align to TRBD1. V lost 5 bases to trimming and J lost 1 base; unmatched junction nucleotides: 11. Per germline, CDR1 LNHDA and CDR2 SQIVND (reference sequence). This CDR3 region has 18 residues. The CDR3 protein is CASSFRTGGVGSNQPQHF. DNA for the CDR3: TGTGCCAGTAGTTTCCGGACAGGGGGGGTAGGGAGCAATCAGCCCCAGCATTTT. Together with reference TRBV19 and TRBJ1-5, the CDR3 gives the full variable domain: DGGITQSPKYLFRKEGQNVTLSCEQNLNHDAMYWYRQDPGQGLRLIYYSQIVNDFQKGDIAEGYSVSREKKESFPLTVTSAQKNPTAFYLCASSFRTGGVGSNQPQHFGDGTRLSIL.

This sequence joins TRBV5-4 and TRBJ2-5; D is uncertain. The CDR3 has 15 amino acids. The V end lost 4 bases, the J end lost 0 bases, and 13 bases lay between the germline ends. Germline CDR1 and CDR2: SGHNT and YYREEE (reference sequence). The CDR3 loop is CASSTGGRYQETQYF. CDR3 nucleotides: TGTGCCAGCAGCACGGGTGGTCGGTACCAAGAGACCCAGTACTTC. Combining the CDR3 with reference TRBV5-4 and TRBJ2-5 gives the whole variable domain ETGVTQSPTHLIKTRGQQVTLRCSSQSGHNTVSWYQQALGQGPQFIFQYYREEENGRGNFPPRFSGLQFPNYSSELNVNALELDDSALYLCASSTGGRYQETQYFGPGTRLLVL.

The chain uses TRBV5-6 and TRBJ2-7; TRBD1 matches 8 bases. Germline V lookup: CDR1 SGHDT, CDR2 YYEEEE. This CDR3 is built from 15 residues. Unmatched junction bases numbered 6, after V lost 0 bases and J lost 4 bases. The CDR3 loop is CASSLADRVWYEQYF. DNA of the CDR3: TGTGCCAGCAGCTTGGCGGACAGGGTCTGGTACGAGCAGTACTTC.

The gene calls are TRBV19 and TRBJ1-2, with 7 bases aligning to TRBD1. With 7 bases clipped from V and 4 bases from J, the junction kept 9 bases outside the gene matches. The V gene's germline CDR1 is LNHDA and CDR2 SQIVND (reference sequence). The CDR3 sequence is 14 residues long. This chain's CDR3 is CASKPGQAFYGYTF. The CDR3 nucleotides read TGTGCCAGTAAACCTGGACAGGCCTTCTATGGCTACACCTTC.

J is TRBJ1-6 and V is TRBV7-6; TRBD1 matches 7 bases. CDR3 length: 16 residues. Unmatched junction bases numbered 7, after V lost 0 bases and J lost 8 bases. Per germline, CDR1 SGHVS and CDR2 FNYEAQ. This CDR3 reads CASSLAAQQGYSPLHF. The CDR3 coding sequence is TGTGCCAGCAGCTTAGCGGCCCAACAGGGGTATTCACCCCTCCACTTT.

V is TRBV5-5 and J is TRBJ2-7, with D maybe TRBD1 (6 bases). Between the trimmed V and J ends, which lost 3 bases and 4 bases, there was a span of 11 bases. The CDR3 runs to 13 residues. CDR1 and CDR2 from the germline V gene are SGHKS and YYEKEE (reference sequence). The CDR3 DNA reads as TGTGCCAGCAGCTCGGACAGTCTATACGAGCAGTACTTC. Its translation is CASSSDSLYEQYF. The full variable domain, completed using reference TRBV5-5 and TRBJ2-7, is DAGVTQSPTHLIKTRGQQVTLRCSPISGHKSVSWYQQVLGQGPQFIFQYYEKEERGRGNFPDRFSARQFPNYSSELNVNALLLGDSALYLCASSSDSLYEQYFGPGTRLTVT.

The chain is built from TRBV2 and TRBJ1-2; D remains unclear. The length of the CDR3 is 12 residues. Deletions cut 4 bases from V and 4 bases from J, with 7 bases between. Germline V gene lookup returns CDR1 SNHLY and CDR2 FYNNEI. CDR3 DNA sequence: TGTGCCAGCAGTGTGGCGGCCTATGGCTACACCTTC. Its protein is CASSVAAYGYTF.

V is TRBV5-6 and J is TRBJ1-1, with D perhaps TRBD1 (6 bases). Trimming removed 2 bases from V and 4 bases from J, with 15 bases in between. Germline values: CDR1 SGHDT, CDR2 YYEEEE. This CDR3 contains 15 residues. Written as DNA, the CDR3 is TGTGCCAGCAGCTTTGGGGCCGTAGGGGGCACTGAAGCTTTCTTT. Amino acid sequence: CASSFGAVGGTEAFF.

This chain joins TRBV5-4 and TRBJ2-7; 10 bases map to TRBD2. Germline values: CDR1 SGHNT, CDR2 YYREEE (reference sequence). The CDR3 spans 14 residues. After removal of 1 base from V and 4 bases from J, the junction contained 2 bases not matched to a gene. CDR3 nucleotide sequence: TGTGCCAGCAGCTTGAGCGGGGGGGGTTACGAGCAGTACTTC. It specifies CASSLSGGGYEQYF.

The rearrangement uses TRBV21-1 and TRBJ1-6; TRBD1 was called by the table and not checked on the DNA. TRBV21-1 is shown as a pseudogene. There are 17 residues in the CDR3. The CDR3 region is CASRDRVEALPNSPLHF. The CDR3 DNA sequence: TGTGCCAGCCGGGACAGAGTAGAAGCCCTCCCTAATTCACCCCTCCACTTT.

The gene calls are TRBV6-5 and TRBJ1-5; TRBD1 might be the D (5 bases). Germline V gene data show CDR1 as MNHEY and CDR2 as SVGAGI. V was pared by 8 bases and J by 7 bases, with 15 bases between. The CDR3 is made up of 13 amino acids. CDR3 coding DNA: TGTGCCAGCGGGGGGGTCGGGGCCCAGCCCCAGCATTTT. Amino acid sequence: CASGGVGAQPQHF.

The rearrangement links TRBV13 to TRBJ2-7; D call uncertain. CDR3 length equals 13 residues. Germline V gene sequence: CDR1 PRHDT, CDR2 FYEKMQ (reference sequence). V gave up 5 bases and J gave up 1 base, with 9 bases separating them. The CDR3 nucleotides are TGTGCCAGCAGCCCGACGGGTTCCTACGAGCAGTACTTC. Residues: CASSPTGSYEQYF.

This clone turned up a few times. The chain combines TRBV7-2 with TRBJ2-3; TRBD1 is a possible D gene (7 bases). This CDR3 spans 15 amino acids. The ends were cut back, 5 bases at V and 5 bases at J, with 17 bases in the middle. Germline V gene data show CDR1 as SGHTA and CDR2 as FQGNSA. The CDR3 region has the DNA TGTGCCAGCAGCCCAGGGGGGTCGCTCTTAGATACGCAGTATTTT. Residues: CASSPGGSLLDTQYF.

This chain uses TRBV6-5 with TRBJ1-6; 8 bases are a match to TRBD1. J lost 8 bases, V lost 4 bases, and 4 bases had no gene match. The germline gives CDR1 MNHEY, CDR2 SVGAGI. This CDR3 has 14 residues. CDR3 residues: CASSSPGGYSPLHF. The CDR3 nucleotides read TGTGCCAGCAGTTCCCCAGGGGGCTATTCACCCCTCCACTTT.

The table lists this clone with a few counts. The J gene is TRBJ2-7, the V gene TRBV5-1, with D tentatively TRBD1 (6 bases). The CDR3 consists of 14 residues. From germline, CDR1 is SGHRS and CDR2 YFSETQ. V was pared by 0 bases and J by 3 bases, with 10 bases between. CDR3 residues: CASSLESGVYEQYF. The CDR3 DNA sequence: TGCGCCAGCAGCTTGGAGTCAGGGGTCTACGAGCAGTACTTC.

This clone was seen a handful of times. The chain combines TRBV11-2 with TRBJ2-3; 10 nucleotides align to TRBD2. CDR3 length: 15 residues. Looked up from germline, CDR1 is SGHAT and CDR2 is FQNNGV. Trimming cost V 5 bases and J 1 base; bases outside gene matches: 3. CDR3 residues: CASSPSGGRTDTQYF. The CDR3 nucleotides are TGTGCCAGCAGCCCTAGCGGGGGACGCACAGATACGCAGTATTTT.

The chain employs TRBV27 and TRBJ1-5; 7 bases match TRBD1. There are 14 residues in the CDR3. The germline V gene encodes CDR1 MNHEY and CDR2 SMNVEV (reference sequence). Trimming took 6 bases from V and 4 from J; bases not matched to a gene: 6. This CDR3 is CASSTGAGNQPQHF. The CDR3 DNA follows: TGTGCCAGCAGCACAGGGGCCGGGAATCAGCCCCAGCATTTT.

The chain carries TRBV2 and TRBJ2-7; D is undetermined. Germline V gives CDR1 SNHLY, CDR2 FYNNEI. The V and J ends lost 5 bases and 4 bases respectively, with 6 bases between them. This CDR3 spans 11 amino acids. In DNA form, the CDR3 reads TGTGCCAGCAGTAATACTTACGAGCAGTACTTC. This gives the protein CASSNTYEQYF. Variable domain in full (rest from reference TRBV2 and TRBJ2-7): EPEVTQTPSHQVTQMGQEVILRCVPISNHLYFYWYRQILGQKVEFLVSFYNNEISEKSEIFDDQFSVERPDGSNFTLKIRSTKLEDSAMYFCASSNTYEQYFGPGTRLTVT.